These 27 T cell receptor beta chains were all obtained from the same sample, sequenced in a study of human T cells and chemical hapten exposure. MiXCR was run by TCRdb on the RACE reads, yielding one entry per CDR3 protein. The sample carries 180,000 or so distinct CDR3 sequences, under 30% recorded once. Time point given: patch test 3, about 24 weeks after DPC sensitization. Treatment in this sample: therapeutic diphenylcyclopropenone sensitization with weekly scalp DPC. The source material was whole blood, sampled in connection with sensitization to the hapten diphenylcyclopropenone (DPC). Receptors originate from a woman aged 35 to 49 with alopecia areata. Some clones in this sample may be carry-over from other donors' samples.

The chain is built from TRBV28 and TRBJ1-4; possible D gene TRBD1, 6 bases. Germline V gives CDR1 MDHEN, CDR2 SYDVKM. V lost 6 bases and J 7 bases, leaving 9 bases between the germline ends. This CDR3 has 12 residues. The CDR3 coding sequence is TGTGCCAGCAGGCCAGGGGCTGAAAAACTGTTTTTT. Amino acid sequence: CASRPGAEKLFF.

This clonotype has more than one count but fewer than ten. This chain joins TRBV7-8 and TRBJ1-5; 7 positions match TRBD1. Germline CDR1 and CDR2: SGHVS and FQNEAQ. With 3 bases clipped from V and 7 bases from J, the junction kept 3 bases outside the gene matches. This CDR3 has 13 amino acids. The CDR3 loop is CASSLTGKQPQHF. CDR3 bases: TGTGCCAGCAGCTTGACAGGGAAGCAGCCCCAGCATTTT.

Many counts were recorded for this clonotype. The chain is built from TRBV19 and TRBJ2-3; 9 nucleotides align to TRBD1. J gave up 1 base and V 10 bases, and 3 bases lay outside the gene matches. This CDR3 has 13 residues. Germline V CDR1 and CDR2: LNHDA, SQIVND (reference sequence). The CDR3 nucleotides are TGTGCCACCAGGACAGGGGGCACAGATACGCAGTATTTT. As protein: CATRTGGTDTQYF.

This clonotype showed up just a few times. The CDR3 loop reads CSVAGGPFYEQYF. CDR3 nucleotides: TGCAGCGTTGCGGGAGGGCCGTTCTACGAGCAGTACTTC. The J gene is TRBJ2-7, the V gene TRBV29-1; TRBD2 matches at 8 bases. This CDR3 is built from 13 residues. In germline, CDR1 is SQVTM, CDR2 ANQGSEA. Unmatched junction bases numbered 5, after V lost 4 bases and J lost 3 bases.

This rearrangement joins TRBV20-1 to TRBJ2-3, with 8 bases aligning to TRBD2. This CDR3 spans 15 amino acids. Germline CDR1 and CDR2: DFQATT and SNEGSKA (reference sequence). V dropped 3 bases and J dropped 5; count of bases not matched to a gene: 10. CDR3 bases: TGCAGTGCTAGCTCTGGTAGCGGGGCTAGAGATACGCAGTATTTT. It specifies CSASSGSGARDTQYF.

This clonotype was recorded only once. This chain links TRBV29-1 with TRBJ2-7; D remains unclear. The CDR3 is made up of 9 amino acids. The V gene's germline CDR1 is SQVTM and CDR2 ANQGSEA. Trimming removed 6 bases at V and 7 bases at J, with 7 bases between. In DNA, the CDR3 is TGCAGCGTCCAGTTGGAGCAGTACTTC. This codes for CSVQLEQYF.

This clonotype has at least ten counts. The chain joins TRBV15 to TRBJ2-1; D not certain. CDR1 is LNHNV and CDR2 is YYDKDF in the germline V gene (reference sequence). The CDR3 runs to 14 residues. V lost 0 bases to trimming and J lost 3 bases, with 6 bases between them. CDR3 loop: CATSRDPGYNEQFF. Written as DNA, the CDR3 is TGTGCCACCAGCAGAGATCCGGGCTACAATGAGCAGTTCTTC.

This clonotype was seen more than once but under ten times. The V call is TRBV6-5, the J call TRBJ1-3, with D uncertain. The V end lost 4 bases, the J end lost 1 base, and 8 bases lay between the germline ends. This CDR3 is 14 amino acids long. Germline assignment: CDR1 MNHEY and CDR2 SVGAGI. CDR3 nucleotide sequence: TGTGCCAGCAGTTCCGTGACATCTGGAAACACCATATATTTT. It translates to CASSSVTSGNTIYF.

The J gene is TRBJ2-3, the V gene TRBV24-1; D gene unclear. This CDR3 is built from 15 residues. Trimming stripped 4 bases from V and 5 bases from J, with 15 bases between. Germline V gene data show CDR1 as KGHDR and CDR2 as SFDVKD. The CDR3 is CATSDHGTMGDTQYF. The CDR3 region has the DNA TGTGCCACCAGTGACCATGGCACTATGGGAGATACGCAGTATTTT.

The J gene is TRBJ2-5, the V gene TRBV9; unclear D gene. The ends were cut back, 4 bases at V and 0 bases at J, with 10 bases in the middle. The CDR3 has 14 residues. From germline, CDR1 is SGDLS and CDR2 YYNGEE. CDR3 protein: CASSQTPYQETQYF. CDR3 sequence (DNA): TGTGCCAGCAGCCAGACACCGTACCAAGAGACCCAGTACTTC.

The chain links TRBV7-9 to TRBJ2-1; maybe TRBD2 (6 bases). The germline gives CDR1 SEHNR, CDR2 FQNEAQ (reference sequence). The CDR3 contains 13 residues. The V end was cut by 5 bases, the J end by 5 bases, with 10 bases between. This CDR3 is CASSDSSDNEQFF. The CDR3 nucleotides read TGTGCCAGCAGCGATTCTAGCGACAATGAGCAGTTCTTC. Complete variable domain (other parts from reference TRBV7-9 and TRBJ2-1): DTGVSQNPRHKITKRGQNVTFRCDPISEHNRLYWYRQTLGQGPEFLTYFQNEAQLEKSRLLSDRFSAERPKGSFSTLEIQRTEQGDSAMYLCASSDSSDNEQFFGPGTRLTVL.

The V gene is TRBV6-1, the J gene TRBJ2-4; D uncertain. CDR1 is MNHNS and CDR2 is SASEGT in the germline V gene. V was cut by 3 bases and J by 3 bases, with 6 bases left in between. CDR3 length equals 13 residues. The CDR3 DNA follows: TGTGCCAGCAGTGACCGGGTCAAAAACATTCAGTACTTC. This encodes CASSDRVKNIQYF.

The chain uses TRBV11-3 and TRBJ2-1; 7 bases agree with TRBD1. The V and J ends lost 5 bases and 0 bases, in that order; junction bases with no gene match: 10. The germline gives CDR1 SGHNT, CDR2 YENEEA. The CDR3 length is 17 residues. The CDR3 bases are TGTGCCAGCAGCAGAGGGGGCGGCCGCAGCTCCTACAATGAGCAGTTCTTC. It specifies CASSRGGGRSSYNEQFF. Together with reference TRBV11-3 and TRBJ2-1, the CDR3 gives the full variable domain: EAGVVQSPRYKIIEKKQPVAFWCNPISGHNTLYWYLQNLGQGPELLIRYENEEAVDDSQLPKDRFSAERLKGVDSTLKIQPAELGDSAVYLCASSRGGGRSSYNEQFFGPGTRLTVL.

In this sample, this clonotype turned up many times. The chain joins TRBV6-2 or TRBV6-3 to TRBJ1-5; D gene unclear. This CDR3 region has 15 residues. Trimming took 0 bases from V and 7 from J, leaving 13 bases between them. The germline V gene encodes CDR1 MNHEY and CDR2 SVGEGT. CDR3: CASSYSMAPGQPQHF. The CDR3 region has the DNA TGTGCCAGCAGTTACTCGATGGCCCCTGGGCAGCCCCAGCATTTT.

In this sample, this clonotype turned up a few times. This sequence joins TRBV20-1 and TRBJ2-7; 11 bases are a match to TRBD2. Trimming removed 3 bases from V and 6 bases from J; junction bases left unmatched: 4. Germline CDR1 is DFQATT and CDR2 is SNEGSKA (reference sequence). This CDR3 spans 13 amino acids. The CDR3 nucleotides read TGCAGTGCTAGTAGCGGGAGGGCTTTCGAGCAGTACTTC. Its translation: CSASSGRAFEQYF.

This chain links TRBV28 with TRBJ2-2; possibly TRBD2 for D (5 bases). CDR1 and CDR2 (germline): MDHEN, SYDVKM. V lost 5 bases and J 0 bases, leaving 10 bases between the germline ends. The CDR3 is 15 amino acids. The DNA of the CDR3 is TGTGCCAGCAGTCAACCGGGATCGAACACCGGGGAGCTGTTTTTT. This gives the protein CASSQPGSNTGELFF.

The rearrangement links TRBV7-8 to TRBJ2-3; no definite D call. CDR1 SGHVS and CDR2 FQNEAQ come from the germline V gene. V lost 1 base to trimming and J lost 1 base, with 15 bases between them. The CDR3 consists of 17 residues. The CDR3 DNA reads as TGTGCCAGCAGCTTAGATTCGGCGGCCCGGGGCACAGATACGCAGTATTTT. Encoded protein: CASSLDSAARGTDTQYF.

The J gene is TRBJ1-6, the V gene TRBV5-5; D gene uncertain. The CDR3 loop spans 12 amino acids. Trimming removed 2 bases from V and 7 bases from J, with 4 bases in between. Germline V gene data show CDR1 as SGHKS and CDR2 as YYEKEE (reference sequence). The CDR3 protein is CASSFVNSPLHF. CDR3 DNA: TGTGCCAGCAGCTTTGTCAATTCACCCCTCCACTTT.

The V and J genes are TRBV6-2 or TRBV6-3 and TRBJ2-5; 10 bases fit TRBD2. Per germline, CDR1 MNHEY and CDR2 SVGEGT. There are 14 residues in the CDR3. The ends lost 2 bases at V and 7 bases at J; junction bases unmatched: 4. CDR3 loop: CASSYASGSGTQYF. CDR3 nucleotides: TGTGCCAGCAGTTACGCTAGCGGGAGTGGGACCCAGTACTTC.

The sample holds a few counts of this clonotype. V is TRBV18 and J is TRBJ1-1; D call uncertain. The CDR3 runs 14 residues. The V and J ends lost 3 bases and 0 bases respectively, with 8 bases between them. CDR1 and CDR2 from the germline V gene are KGHSH and LQKENI. CDR3 in amino acids: CASSPSGMNTEAFF. The CDR3 region has the DNA TGTGCCAGCTCACCCTCAGGCATGAACACTGAAGCTTTCTTT.

This clonotype came up a few times. V and J are TRBV15 and TRBJ1-4, with a tentative D call TRBD1 (5 bases). Deletions cut 0 bases from V and 8 bases from J, with 13 bases between. Germline assignment: CDR1 LNHNV and CDR2 YYDKDF (reference sequence). The CDR3 contains 15 residues. The CDR3 nucleotides read TGTGCCACCAGCAGAGATCCGGGGGATGGGGAAAAACTGTTTTTT. It is translated as CATSRDPGDGEKLFF.

This clonotype was seen a handful of times. J is TRBJ2-7 and V is TRBV4-2, with 8 bases lining up with TRBD2. V lost 1 base, J lost 4 bases, and 6 bases stayed unmatched. The V gene's germline CDR1 is LGHNA and CDR2 YNFKEQ. The CDR3 runs 15 residues. DNA of the CDR3: TGTGCCAGCAGCCAAGCGGGGGGGCCCGGTTACGAGCAGTACTTC. This encodes CASSQAGGPGYEQYF.

This clonotype was found many times. The chain has TRBV29-1 and TRBJ2-1, with 10 bases identical to TRBD2. The germline CDR1 and CDR2 sequences are SQVTM and ANQGSEA. This CDR3 has 13 residues. J was trimmed by 9 bases and V by 6 bases; bases with no gene match: 8. CDR3 protein: CSVAGVAGGEQFF. CDR3 coding DNA: TGCAGCGTGGCCGGAGTAGCGGGAGGTGAGCAGTTCTTC.

The chain carries TRBV7-2 and TRBJ2-5; D might be TRBD1 (6 bases). Germline V gene data show CDR1 as SGHTA and CDR2 as FQGNSA. The CDR3 is 15 residues long. Trimming cost V 3 bases and J 4 bases, with 15 bases left between them. CDR3 in amino acids: CASSFSGTRGETQYF. The CDR3 region has the DNA TGTGCCAGCAGCTTTTCCGGGACCAGGGGAGAGACCCAGTACTTC.

This clonotype was picked up a small number of times. The J gene is TRBJ1-3, the V gene TRBV29-1, with a weak D call TRBD1 (5 bases). The CDR3 totals 13 residues. The V gene's germline CDR1 is SQVTM and CDR2 ANQGSEA. V was shortened by 7 bases and J by 0 bases, with 10 bases between the two germline ends. CDR3 region: CSAGASSGNTIYF. CDR3 coding DNA: TGCAGCGCTGGGGCCTCCTCTGGAAACACCATATATTTT.

The gene calls are TRBV28 and TRBJ2-5; tentatively, D is TRBD1 (6 bases). Germline V gives CDR1 MDHEN, CDR2 SYDVKM. With 5 bases removed from V and 1 base from J, the gap between germline ends came to 23 bases. The CDR3 is 18 amino acids. Written as DNA, the CDR3 is TGTGCCAGCAGTCCAGCACCTCAGGACAGTTGGGGCCAAGAGACCCAGTACTTC. Its protein product is CASSPAPQDSWGQETQYF. The complete variable domain, with remaining parts taken from reference TRBV28 and TRBJ2-5, reads DVKVTQSSRYLVKRTGEKVFLECVQDMDHENMFWYRQDPGLGLRLIYFSYDVKMKEKGDIPEGYSVSREKKERFSLILESASTNQTSMYLCASSPAPQDSWGQETQYFGPGTRLLVL.

This clonotype was detected a few times. V is TRBV5-1 and J is TRBJ2-1; 12 nucleotides line up with TRBD2. The length of the CDR3 is 14 residues. Germline trimming cut 0 bases from V and 13 bases from J; bases unmatched to any gene: 5. The germline V gene has CDR1 SGHRS and CDR2 YFSETQ. The CDR3 nucleotides are TGCGCCAGCAGCTTGGGGACTAGCGGGACCTCTCAGTTCTTC. Amino acids: CASSLGTSGTSQFF.